This is a list of T cell receptor beta chains from one sample in a study of shared clonotypes between healthy human individuals. Clones were sequenced by immunoSEQ multiplex PCR, and TCRdb holds only the in-frame ones, with some missing. The sample includes 950,000 to 1,100,000 clones, about 76% of them seen just once. Material for sequencing was memory CD4+ T cells sorted from blood. These receptors all stem from a man between 18 and 35 years old in good health. The CDR3 runs from the conserved cysteine through the conserved F or W. D genes are given only for firm matches. Rows give clone size only sometimes, using once, few, many, or a class for an expanded clone.

CASSPGQSQHGYTF	TGTGCCAGCAGTCCAGGACAGTCTCAGCATGGCTACACCTTC	14	TRBJ1-2	TRBV28	-	-
CASSGGTAINEKLFF	TGTGCCAGCAGTGGTGGGACGGCCATTAATGAAAAACTGTTTTTT	15	TRBJ1-4	TRBV2	-	-
CASSFGQEPGELFF	TGTGCCAGCAGTTTCGGACAGGAGCCCGGGGAGCTGTTTTTT	14	TRBJ2-2	TRBV28	TRBD1	-
CASRRDRGPGELFF	TGTGCCAGCAGAAGGGACAGGGGGCCCGGGGAGCTGTTTTTT	14	TRBJ2-2	TRBV28	TRBD1	-
CASTPQGGGTEAFF	TGTGCCAGCACGCCACAGGGAGGTGGAACTGAAGCTTTCTTT	14	TRBJ1-1	TRBV5-6	-	-
CASSLALKALRQKGYTF	TGTGCCAGCAGCTTAGCGTTGAAGGCCCTTAGACAGAAGGGCTACACCTTC	17	TRBJ1-2	TRBV7-2	-	once
CASSDSTSGGITDTQYF	TGTGCCAGCAGTGACTCGACTAGCGGGGGGATCACAGATACGCAGTATTTT	17	TRBJ2-3	TRBV6-4	TRBD2	-
CASSYSGSSNQPQHF	TGTGCCAGCAGTTACTCGGGCAGCTCCAATCAGCCCCAGCATTTT	15	TRBJ1-5	TRBV6-5	-	-
CAISESLGRTPNYGYTF	TGTGCCATCAGTGAGTCGCTCGGACGGACTCCTAACTATGGCTACACCTTC	17	TRBJ1-2	TRBV10-3	-	-
CASSYVDRDSYEQYF	TGTGCCAGCAGCTATGTGGACAGGGACTCCTACGAGCAGTACTTC	15	TRBJ2-7	TRBV5-6	TRBD1	-
CASSHPGQGVSLGSPDTQYF	TGCGCCAGCAGCCATCCGGGACAGGGGGTTTCTTTGGGTTCTCCAGATACGCAGTATTTT	20	TRBJ2-3	TRBV4-1	TRBD1	-
CASSVDRGQPQHF	TGTGCCAGCAGCGTGGACAGGGGACAGCCCCAGCATTTT	13	TRBJ1-5	TRBV5-4	TRBD1	-
CASSPTTGRNEQFF	TGCGCCAGCAGCCCCACAACGGGACGGAATGAGCAGTTCTTC	14	TRBJ2-1	TRBV4-3	-	-
CASLPGTGEEKLFF	TGTGCCAGCCTACCGGGGACAGGGGAAGAAAAACTGTTTTTT	14	TRBJ1-4	TRBV6-1	TRBD1	-
CASSPHRTGSTGELFF	TGCGCCAGCAGCCCACACCGGACGGGGAGCACCGGGGAGCTGTTTTTT	16	TRBJ2-2	TRBV4-3	-	-
CASGLDGTGAYNEQFF	TGTGCTAGTGGTTTGGACGGGACAGGGGCCTACAATGAGCAGTTCTTC	16	TRBJ2-1	TRBV12-5	TRBD1	-
CASSYSSGNQPQHF	TGTGCCAGCAGTTATTCGTCTGGCAATCAGCCCCAGCATTTT	14	TRBJ1-5	TRBV6-9	-	-
CAMGTGSDTQYF	TGTGCCATGGGTACGGGGTCAGATACGCAGTATTTT	12	TRBJ2-3	TRBV30	-	-
CASSSGTGDSPLHF	TGTGCCAGCAGTTCCGGGACAGGGGATTCACCCCTCCACTTT	14	TRBJ1-6	TRBV28	TRBD1	few
CASSTFGGAEQYF	TGTGCCAGCAGCACCTTCGGAGGGGCCGAGCAGTACTTC	13	TRBJ2-7	TRBV7-6	-	many
CASSFEQGAPYEQYF	TGCGCCAGCAGCTTTGAACAGGGGGCACCCTACGAGCAGTACTTC	15	TRBJ2-7	TRBV5-1	TRBD1	once
CASSLVPKRGSCEANVLTF	TGTGCCAGCAGCTTAGTTCCTAAGAGGGGAAGCTGTGAGGCCAACGTCCTGACTTTC	19	TRBJ2-6	TRBV7-4	-	-
CASSRDGLVKLFF	TGTGCCAGCAGCAGGGACGGGTTGGTAAAACTGTTTTTT	13	TRBJ1-4	TRBV2	-	-
CASSLNREYGYTF	TGTGCCAGCAGCTTAAACAGGGAGTATGGCTACACCTTC	13	TRBJ1-2	TRBV2	-	-
CASSYQGTFGEKLFF	TGTGCCAGCAGTTATCAGGGGACCTTTGGGGAAAAACTGTTTTTT	15	TRBJ1-4	TRBV6-5	-	-
CASSLARGSSDTQYF	TGTGCCAGCAGCTTAGCGCGGGGGAGTTCCGATACGCAGTATTTT	15	TRBJ2-3	TRBV7-2	TRBD2	-
CASSEVDPGNQPQHF	TGTGCCAGCAGTGAAGTGGATCCGGGCAATCAGCCCCAGCATTTT	15	TRBJ1-5	TRBV6-1	-	-
CASSARTGGSYEQYF	TGTGCCAGCAGCGCCCGGACAGGGGGTTCCTACGAGCAGTACTTC	15	TRBJ2-7	TRBV9	TRBD1	-
CASSWAEAFF	TGTGCCAGCAGCTGGGCTGAAGCTTTCTTT	10	TRBJ1-1	TRBV7-9	-	few
CASSLAGHQETQYF	TGTGCCAGCAGCTTAGCCGGACACCAAGAGACCCAGTACTTC	14	TRBJ2-5	TRBV11-2	-	-
CATSRDGRQGTYNSPLHF	TGTGCCACCAGCAGAGATGGTAGGCAGGGAACCTATAATTCACCCCTCCACTTT	18	TRBJ1-6	TRBV15	-	-
CASNEQSKGELFF	TGTGCCAGTAACGAACAGTCTAAGGGGGAGCTGTTTTTT	13	TRBJ2-2	TRBV19	-	-
CASSQILVGGASPEAFF	TGCGCCAGCAGCCAGATCTTGGTAGGGGGGGCGAGTCCTGAAGCTTTCTTT	17	TRBJ1-1	TRBV4-3	-	-
CASSGIGNQPQHF	TGTGCCAGCAGTGGTATAGGTAATCAGCCCCAGCATTTT	13	TRBJ1-5	TRBV2	-	once
CASRTAQNIQYF	TGTGCCAGCAGGACAGCCCAAAACATTCAGTACTTC	12	TRBJ2-4	TRBV6-5	-	many
CSGGQLNTEAFF	TGCAGCGGCGGACAGTTGAACACTGAAGCTTTCTTT	12	TRBJ1-1	TRBV29-1	-	few
CASSSSGSYEQYF	TGTGCCAGCAGTTCTAGCGGTTCCTACGAGCAGTACTTC	13	TRBJ2-7	TRBV6-6	TRBD2	-
CASSQVRVGGGELFF	TGCGCCAGCAGCCAAGTGAGAGTGGGTGGCGGGGAGCTGTTTTTT	15	TRBJ2-2	TRBV4-3	-	-
CASSLNPGKTNEKLFF	TGTGCCAGCAGCTTAAATCCGGGGAAGACTAATGAAAAACTGTTTTTT	16	TRBJ1-4	TRBV7-6	-	few
CASSLLAGGGKNIQYF	TGTGCCAGCAGTCTACTAGCGGGGGGTGGCAAAAACATTCAGTACTTC	16	TRBJ2-4	TRBV27	TRBD2	once
CASRTETNQETQYF	TGCGCCAGCAGAACGGAAACTAACCAAGAGACCCAGTACTTC	14	TRBJ2-5	TRBV5-1	-	-
CASSLDTGTGSSGNTIYF	TGTGCCAGCAGCTTAGACACCGGGACAGGGTCTTCTGGAAACACCATATATTTT	18	TRBJ1-3	TRBV5-6	TRBD1	-
CASSSPGQAGYTF	TGTGCCAGCAGCTCACCGGGACAGGCTGGCTACACCTTC	13	TRBJ1-2	TRBV6-5	TRBD1	-
CASGRDFTYGYTF	TGTGCCAGCGGACGGGACTTTACCTATGGCTACACCTTC	13	TRBJ1-2	TRBV2	-	once
CASSLATGLNPTGELFF	TGTGCCAGCAGCTTAGCGACGGGACTGAACCCCACCGGGGAGCTGTTTTTT	17	TRBJ2-2	TRBV7-9	-	-
CASSIAGLGREQYF	TGTGCCAGTAGTATAGCGGGGTTGGGGCGCGAGCAGTACTTC	14	TRBJ2-7	TRBV19	-	-
CASSLAGGDTDTQYF	TGCGCCAGCAGCCTAGCGGGGGGGGACACAGATACGCAGTATTTT	15	TRBJ2-3	TRBV10-2	TRBD2	once
CASSPGGGGSPLHF	TGCGCCAGCAGTCCCGGTGGGGGGGGATCACCCCTCCACTTT	14	TRBJ1-6	TRBV10-1	-	-
CASSFSSGANQPQHF	TGTGCCAGCAGTTTTTCGAGCGGAGCCAATCAGCCCCAGCATTTT	15	TRBJ1-5	TRBV27	-	-
CASSSGETGEAFF	TGTGCCAGCAGTTCCGGTGAGACAGGGGAAGCTTTCTTT	13	TRBJ1-1	TRBV6-5	TRBD1	-
CASSLGPGAGELSGGYTF	TGTGCCAGCAGCTTAGGCCCTGGGGCAGGGGAGCTGAGCGGTGGCTACACCTTC	18	TRBJ1-2	TRBV13	-	-
CASSEGKGATETQYF	TGTGCCAGCAGTGAGGGGAAGGGGGCAACAGAGACCCAGTACTTC	15	TRBJ2-5	TRBV2	TRBD1	-
CASSPSGDLYNEQFF	TGTGCCAGCTCACCATCGGGGGATCTTTACAATGAGCAGTTCTTC	15	TRBJ2-1	TRBV18	-	-